These T cell receptor beta chains were read from a single sample in a study of a mutant IDH1 vaccine in newly diagnosed glioma. Their cognate antigens are unknown. Data came from immunoSEQ multiplex PCR; TCRdb stores just in-frame clones and leaves some out. This sample carries tens of thousands of clones, 70% to 85% of them seen once, and the ten largest clones take around 8.3%. The material was PBMCs, obtained from a glioma patient whose treatment included an IDH1 peptide vaccine. The origin of the receptors is a woman aged 45 to 65 with glioma. The CDR3 runs from the conserved cysteine through the conserved F or W. A D gene is named only where the DNA matches it firmly. A row's size may be missing; if present it is once, few, many or a size class.

j_call: TRBJ1-2
clone_size: NA
d_call: TRBD1
v_call: TRBV18
cdr3_aa: CASSPVRDRRGYTF
cdr3_nt: TGTGCCAGCTCACCGGTTAGGGACAGGCGTGGCTACACCTTC

j_call: TRBJ2-1
clone_size: NA
d_call: TRBD2
v_call: TRBV7-8
cdr3_aa: CASSPRGEGYNEQFF
cdr3_nt: TGTGCCAGCAGCCCCCGGGGGGAAGGCTACAATGAGCAGTTCTTC

j_call: TRBJ1-2
clone_size: NA
d_call: NA
v_call: TRBV30
cdr3_aa: CAWSVGGPGYTF
cdr3_nt: TGTGCCTGGAGTGTCGGGGGGCCCGGCTACACCTTC

j_call: TRBJ2-1
clone_size: NA
d_call: NA
v_call: TRBV7-9
cdr3_aa: CASSLSLAYNEQFF
cdr3_nt: TGTGCCAGCAGCTTAAGTTTGGCCTACAATGAGCAGTTCTTC

j_call: TRBJ2-1
clone_size: once
d_call: NA
v_call: TRBV7-9
cdr3_aa: CAVLIQGPMVEQFF
cdr3_nt: TGTGCCGTCTTGATACAGGGACCTATGGTTGAGCAGTTCTTC

j_call: TRBJ1-2
clone_size: NA
d_call: NA
v_call: TRBV29-1
cdr3_aa: CSVEGPQVGYTF
cdr3_nt: TGCAGCGTTGAGGGCCCCCAGGTTGGGTACACCTTC

j_call: TRBJ2-7
clone_size: NA
d_call: NA
v_call: TRBV27
cdr3_aa: CASSLSKGYEQYF
cdr3_nt: TGTGCCAGCAGTTTATCAAAGGGCTACGAGCAGTACTTC

j_call: TRBJ2-2
clone_size: NA
d_call: TRBD2
v_call: TRBV5-1
cdr3_aa: CASLLAGENTGELFF
cdr3_nt: TGCGCCAGCCTGTTAGCGGGGGAGAACACCGGGGAGCTGTTTTTT

j_call: TRBJ1-3
clone_size: NA
d_call: TRBD1
v_call: TRBV5-1
cdr3_aa: CASSLAGTGSGNTIYF
cdr3_nt: TGCGCCAGCAGCTTGGCCGGGACAGGCTCTGGAAACACCATATATTTT

j_call: TRBJ1-1
clone_size: NA
d_call: NA
v_call: TRBV27
cdr3_aa: CASSTLRAMNTEAFF
cdr3_nt: TGTGCCAGCAGTACCCTTAGAGCTATGAACACTGAAGCTTTCTTT

j_call: TRBJ1-4
clone_size: NA
d_call: NA
v_call: TRBV28
cdr3_aa: CASSEQGGKLFF
cdr3_nt: TGTGCCAGCTCAGAACAGGGCGGAAAACTGTTTTTT

j_call: TRBJ2-7
clone_size: NA
d_call: NA
v_call: TRBV19
cdr3_aa: CASSIDPTPGREQYF
cdr3_nt: TGTGCCAGTAGTATCGACCCGACCCCCGGTAGAGAGCAGTACTTC

j_call: TRBJ2-7
clone_size: NA
d_call: NA
v_call: TRBV19
cdr3_aa: CASSIGGSSSYEQYF
cdr3_nt: TGTGCCAGTAGTATAGGGGGTAGCAGCTCCTACGAGCAGTACTTC

j_call: TRBJ1-6
clone_size: NA
d_call: NA
v_call: TRBV27
cdr3_aa: CASSLEPQGQSSSPLHF
cdr3_nt: TGTGCCAGCAGTTTAGAACCACAGGGCCAGAGTTCTTCACCCCTCCACTTT

j_call: TRBJ2-6
clone_size: NA
d_call: TRBD1
v_call: TRBV2
cdr3_aa: CANPTGKRPSGANVLTF
cdr3_nt: TGTGCCAACCCGACAGGGAAAAGGCCCTCTGGGGCCAACGTCCTGACTTTC

j_call: TRBJ2-5
clone_size: NA
d_call: NA
v_call: TRBV5-1
cdr3_aa: CASSSERAGETQYF
cdr3_nt: TGCGCCAGCAGCTCCGAGAGGGCCGGAGAGACCCAGTACTTC

j_call: TRBJ1-1
clone_size: NA
d_call: NA
v_call: TRBV7-8
cdr3_aa: CASSLVGGFPTEAFF
cdr3_nt: TGTGCCAGCAGCTTAGTTGGGGGGTTCCCAACTGAAGCTTTCTTT

j_call: TRBJ1-4
clone_size: few
d_call: TRBD1
v_call: TRBV30
cdr3_aa: CAWSPDRVDEKLFF
cdr3_nt: TGTGCCTGGAGCCCCGACAGGGTTGATGAAAAACTGTTTTTT

j_call: TRBJ2-2
clone_size: once
d_call: NA
v_call: TRBV7-9
cdr3_aa: CASSFSLWGVPNTGELFF
cdr3_nt: TGTGCCAGCAGCTTTTCTCTATGGGGGGTGCCAAACACCGGGGAGCTGTTTTTT

j_call: TRBJ2-5
clone_size: NA
d_call: NA
v_call: TRBV9
cdr3_aa: CASSVLGLANQETQYF
cdr3_nt: TGTGCCAGCAGCGTACTCGGGCTCGCGAATCAAGAGACCCAGTACTTC

j_call: TRBJ1-1
clone_size: NA
d_call: TRBD1
v_call: TRBV27
cdr3_aa: CASSFSRTGSGWKAFF
cdr3_nt: TGTGCCAGCAGTTTTTCCAGGACAGGGTCGGGGTGGAAAGCTTTCTTT

j_call: TRBJ2-6
clone_size: NA
d_call: NA
v_call: TRBV6-1
cdr3_aa: CASTLAGANVLTF
cdr3_nt: TGTGCCAGCACTTTGGCTGGGGCCAACGTCCTGACTTTC

j_call: TRBJ1-6
clone_size: NA
d_call: NA
v_call: TRBV25-1
cdr3_aa: CASSENSPLHF
cdr3_nt: TGTGCCAGCAGTGAAAATTCACCCCTCCACTTT

j_call: TRBJ2-2
clone_size: few
d_call: TRBD1
v_call: TRBV5-4
cdr3_aa: CASSSLQGANTGELFF
cdr3_nt: TGTGCCAGCAGCTCTCTACAGGGGGCGAACACCGGGGAGCTGTTTTTT

j_call: TRBJ1-1
clone_size: NA
d_call: TRBD1
v_call: TRBV10-3
cdr3_aa: CAIRKQGAETEAFF
cdr3_nt: TGTGCCATCAGAAAACAGGGGGCGGAGACTGAAGCTTTCTTT

j_call: TRBJ1-1
clone_size: NA
d_call: TRBD1
v_call: TRBV4-2
cdr3_aa: CASSRLGQGTNTEAFF
cdr3_nt: TGTGCCAGCAGCCGACTCGGACAGGGGACGAACACTGAAGCTTTCTTT

j_call: TRBJ1-2
clone_size: NA
d_call: NA
v_call: TRBV9
cdr3_aa: CASSSLGNYGYTF
cdr3_nt: TGTGCCAGCTCTAGTTTAGGAAACTATGGCTACACCTTC

j_call: TRBJ2-1
clone_size: NA
d_call: NA
v_call: TRBV14
cdr3_aa: CASSQDLSKRSSYNEQFF
cdr3_nt: TGTGCCAGCAGCCAAGATCTTTCGAAGAGAAGTTCCTACAATGAGCAGTTCTTC

j_call: TRBJ2-3
clone_size: NA
d_call: TRBD2
v_call: TRBV27
cdr3_aa: CASRWLAGGLTDTQYF
cdr3_nt: TGTGCCAGCAGGTGGCTAGCGGGGGGGCTAACAGATACGCAGTATTTT

j_call: TRBJ2-2
clone_size: NA
d_call: NA
v_call: TRBV18
cdr3_aa: CASSPPYGVGPRELFF
cdr3_nt: TGTGCCAGCTCACCACCATACGGGGTGGGTCCCCGGGAGCTGTTTTTT

j_call: TRBJ1-5
clone_size: NA
d_call: NA
v_call: TRBV5-1
cdr3_aa: CASSLSGISNQPQHF
cdr3_nt: TGCGCCAGCAGCTTGTCGGGGATTAGCAATCAGCCCCAGCATTTT

j_call: TRBJ1-5
clone_size: few
d_call: NA
v_call: TRBV19
cdr3_aa: CASSNSAAVLPQHF
cdr3_nt: TGTGCCAGTAGTAATTCGGCCGCCGTGTTGCCCCAGCATTTT

j_call: TRBJ1-2
clone_size: once
d_call: NA
v_call: TRBV19
cdr3_aa: CASSIQGSGFTKMNYGYTF
cdr3_nt: TGTGCCAGTAGTATTCAGGGGTCGGGCTTTACAAAAATGAACTATGGCTACACCTTC

j_call: TRBJ2-3
clone_size: NA
d_call: TRBD2
v_call: TRBV19
cdr3_aa: CASTGGGTDTQYF
cdr3_nt: TGTGCCAGTACTGGGGGGGGCACAGATACGCAGTATTTT

j_call: TRBJ1-1
clone_size: once
d_call: TRBD1
v_call: TRBV11-2
cdr3_aa: CASSLIFGTDTEAFF
cdr3_nt: TGTGCCAGCAGCTTAATTTTCGGGACAGACACTGAAGCTTTCTTT

j_call: TRBJ1-3
clone_size: NA
d_call: TRBD1
v_call: TRBV9
cdr3_aa: CASSVQGAPGNTIYF
cdr3_nt: TGTGCCAGCAGCGTACAGGGGGCTCCTGGAAACACCATATATTTT

j_call: TRBJ1-6
clone_size: NA
d_call: NA
v_call: TRBV19
cdr3_aa: CASRIGQGSPLHF
cdr3_nt: TGTGCCAGTAGGATAGGGCAGGGTTCACCCCTCCACTTT

j_call: TRBJ2-3
clone_size: NA
d_call: NA
v_call: TRBV27
cdr3_aa: CASRDAIADTQYF
cdr3_nt: TGTGCCAGCAGGGACGCTATAGCAGATACGCAGTATTTT

j_call: TRBJ2-5
clone_size: few
d_call: NA
v_call: TRBV10-1
cdr3_aa: CASSESSRTQETQYF
cdr3_nt: TGCGCCAGCAGTGAGTCATCCAGGACCCAAGAGACCCAGTACTTC

j_call: TRBJ2-5
clone_size: NA
d_call: NA
v_call: TRBV5-5
cdr3_aa: CASSRDGQETQYF
cdr3_nt: TGTGCCAGCAGCCGAGACGGTCAAGAGACCCAGTACTTC

j_call: TRBJ1-1
clone_size: once
d_call: NA
v_call: TRBV29-1
cdr3_aa: CSVEGAGKASNTEAFF
cdr3_nt: TGCAGCGTTGAAGGGGCAGGGAAAGCCTCGAACACTGAAGCTTTCTTT

j_call: TRBJ2-7
clone_size: NA
d_call: TRBD1
v_call: TRBV27
cdr3_aa: CASGTTTGGYEQYF
cdr3_nt: TGTGCCAGCGGAACAACGACAGGGGGCTACGAGCAGTACTTC

j_call: TRBJ1-5
clone_size: NA
d_call: NA
v_call: TRBV28
cdr3_aa: CASSLSRGNNQPQHF
cdr3_nt: TGTGCCAGCAGTCTCAGTAGGGGCAACAATCAGCCCCAGCATTTT

j_call: TRBJ1-1
clone_size: NA
d_call: NA
v_call: TRBV5-4
cdr3_aa: CASSLGRRRVSNTEAFF
cdr3_nt: TGTGCCAGCAGCTTGGGAAGGCGCCGGGTCTCGAACACTGAAGCTTTCTTT

j_call: TRBJ2-7
clone_size: NA
d_call: TRBD1
v_call: TRBV29-1
cdr3_aa: CSFGQGKDEQYF
cdr3_nt: TGCAGCTTTGGACAGGGAAAGGACGAGCAGTACTTC

j_call: TRBJ1-5
clone_size: NA
d_call: NA
v_call: TRBV7-2
cdr3_aa: CASSGNQGQPQHF
cdr3_nt: TGTGCCAGCAGCGGTAACCAGGGGCAGCCCCAGCATTTT

j_call: TRBJ1-3
clone_size: NA
d_call: NA
v_call: TRBV4-2
cdr3_aa: CASSQEAWGSGNTIYF
cdr3_nt: TGTGCCAGCAGCCAAGAAGCGTGGGGATCTGGAAACACCATATATTTT

j_call: TRBJ1-6
clone_size: once
d_call: NA
v_call: TRBV11-3
cdr3_aa: CASSRVDSPLHF
cdr3_nt: TGTGCCAGCTCCAGGGTTGATTCACCCCTCCACTTT

j_call: TRBJ1-4
clone_size: NA
d_call: NA
v_call: TRBV5-1
cdr3_aa: CASSLTGLANEKLFF
cdr3_nt: TGCGCCAGCAGCCTAACAGGGTTGGCTAATGAAAAACTGTTTTTT

j_call: TRBJ1-2
clone_size: NA
d_call: NA
v_call: TRBV4-1
cdr3_aa: CASSQDPQGGYTF
cdr3_nt: TGCGCCAGCAGCCAAGATCCGCAGGGAGGCTACACCTTC

j_call: TRBJ1-2
clone_size: few
d_call: NA
v_call: TRBV6-1
cdr3_aa: CASSEELNYGYTF
cdr3_nt: TGTGCCAGCAGTGAGGAGCTTAACTATGGCTACACCTTC

j_call: TRBJ1-5
clone_size: NA
d_call: NA
v_call: TRBV18
cdr3_aa: CASSRVAGGDSNQPQHF
cdr3_nt: TGTGCCAGCTCACGAGTAGCGGGGGGAGATAGCAATCAGCCCCAGCATTTT

j_call: TRBJ2-7
clone_size: NA
d_call: TRBD2
v_call: TRBV19
cdr3_aa: CASSKLAGGSYEQYF
cdr3_nt: TGTGCCAGTAGTAAACTAGCGGGGGGTTCCTACGAGCAGTACTTC

j_call: TRBJ1-1
clone_size: few
d_call: NA
v_call: TRBV7-8
cdr3_aa: CASSLVVGEAFF
cdr3_nt: TGTGCCAGCAGCTTAGTTGTAGGTGAAGCTTTCTTT

j_call: TRBJ1-5
clone_size: NA
d_call: TRBD1
v_call: TRBV11-2
cdr3_aa: CASSPTGNQPQHF
cdr3_nt: TGTGCCAGCAGCCCGACAGGGAATCAGCCCCAGCATTTT